This T cell receptor (beta chain) came from a study of T cell changes during pregnancy in multiple sclerosis. V shed 5 bases and J 3 bases; nucleotides not matched to a gene: 6. Germline V gene sequence: CDR1 SGHAT, CDR2 FQNNGV. This CDR3 is 16 amino acids long. Only in-frame clones appear in the TCRdb table, and some are missing; sequencing was by immunoSEQ multiplex PCR. The sample consists of about 100,000 clones, just over 90% of them appearing once. Here the sequenced sample was peripheral blood, taken after pregnancy. The TCR comes from a female donor with multiple sclerosis, enrolled in a pregnancy study. This rearrangement joins TRBV11-2 to TRBJ1-6; 8 bases map to TRBD1. CDR3 residues: CASSRDRSFYNSPLHF. For the CDR3, the DNA is TGTGCCAGCAGCCGGGACAGGTCCTTCTATAATTCACCCCTCCACTTT.